This TCR beta chain came from a study of tumor and adjacent non-tumor tissue in lung cancer. On the study more broadly: Stage I to III disease affected 10 men and roughly five women aged about 31 to 76.

The length of the CDR3 is 16 residues. Germline V gene data show CDR1 as MNHNS and CDR2 as SASEGT. Three rounds of nested PCR, following a modified ARM-PCR protocol, produced the TCRbeta library. TCRdb redid the calling of the multiplex PCR reads with MiXCR, one entry per CDR3 protein. Counted here are 77,000 or so distinct CDR3 sequences, 60% to 85% occurring once; the ten biggest clones make up 10% to 15%. This clonotype has just a few counts. What it recognizes is unknown. The junction differs from germline at one of its ends, possibly a read error. General study results and limits: Patients with more diverse tumor TCRs had worse survival. Tumor repertoires had a smaller top 100 clone share than normal lung.

No cell sorting was done before RNA was extracted from the tissue. The chain combines TRBV6-1 with TRBJ2-3; 11 bases map to TRBD2. The source of this sequence is a woman aged 50 to 65 with non-small cell lung cancer. Sequenced sample: lung tumor tissue. CDR3 protein: CASSETLAGGRDTQLF. CDR3 DNA sequence: TGTGCCAGTAGTGAGACCTTAGCGGGAGGGCGCGATACGCAGCTTTTT.